The 9 T cell receptor beta chains below come from one sample, sequenced in a study of molecular identifiers for immune sequencing clone quantification. Via MiXCR, TCRdb re-called the PCR reads, giving one row per CDR3 protein. The table shows approximately 590,000 distinct CDR3 sequences, with about 25% occurring only once. The material sequenced was naive CD8+ T cells from blood, with Jurkat cell RNA spiked in. The subset here: FACS-sorted CD8+CD4-CCR7+CD45RA+ naive T cells. The receptors derive from a human donor in good health. Some libraries in this study had Jurkat cell RNA spiked in.

To note about this clonotype: It may be a read error: a sequence one base away is much more abundant. This chain connects TRBV29-1 to TRBJ1-3, with unresolved D. The CDR3 is 15 residues long. The germline CDR1 and CDR2 sequences are SQVTM and ANQGSEA. The CDR3: CCVPPRRYSGNTIYF. The DNA of the CDR3 is TGCTGCGTCCCCCCCCGACGATACTCTGGAAACACCATATATTTT.

V usage is TRBV7-9 and J usage is TRBJ2-7; perhaps TRBD2 as D (6 bases). There are 15 residues in the CDR3. Germline V gene data show CDR1 as SEHNR and CDR2 as FQNEAQ (reference sequence). Trimming cost V 4 bases and J 6 bases, with 19 bases left between them. The CDR3 region has the DNA TGTGCCAGCAGCTCGCTAGGGGCGGGGTCGGGCGAGCAGTACTTC. Protein sequence: CASSSLGAGSGEQYF.

V gene TRBV19 combines with J gene TRBJ2-3; the D is unclear. This CDR3 spans 13 amino acids. The V gene lost 4 bases and the J gene lost 3 bases, with 8 bases spanning the gap. Germline V lookup: CDR1 LNHDA, CDR2 SQIVND (reference sequence). Here the CDR3 reads CASSNGGTDTQYF. The CDR3 DNA reads as TGTGCCAGTAGTAACGGTGGGACAGATACGCAGTATTTT.

This clonotype was picked up a small number of times. The chain couples TRBV4-3 to TRBJ1-1; TRBD1 might be the D (6 bases). The CDR3 is 16 amino acids. From germline, CDR1 is LGHNA and CDR2 YSLEER. Trimming removed 3 bases at V and 0 bases at J, with 14 bases between. In nucleotides, the CDR3 is TGCGCCAGCAGCCAGACCGGACAGACCCTGAACACTGAAGCTTTCTTT. It specifies CASSQTGQTLNTEAFF.

This clonotype occurred many times. This rearrangement joins TRBV7-9 to TRBJ2-7, with 8 bases aligning to TRBD2. This CDR3 comprises 14 residues. V lost 4 bases, J lost 3 bases, and 5 bases stayed unmatched. Germline V gene lookup returns CDR1 SEHNR and CDR2 FQNEAQ (reference sequence). CDR3: CASSSGLVHYEQYF. The DNA for the CDR3 is TGTGCCAGCAGCTCGGGACTAGTTCACTACGAGCAGTACTTC. The full variable domain, with the rest looked up from reference TRBV7-9 and TRBJ2-7, is DTGVSQNPRHKITKRGQNVTFRCDPISEHNRLYWYRQTLGQGPEFLTYFQNEAQLEKSRLLSDRFSAERPKGSFSTLEIQRTEQGDSAMYLCASSSGLVHYEQYFGPGTRLTVT.

This clonotype showed up just a few times. This sequence joins TRBV6-5 and TRBJ1-2; D not resolved. Trimming shortened V by 5 bases and J by 3 bases, and 4 bases separated the two germline ends. CDR1 MNHEY and CDR2 SVGAGI come from the germline V gene. The CDR3 consists of 11 residues. The chain's CDR3 is CASSDHYGYTF. In DNA, the CDR3 is TGTGCCAGCAGTGATCACTATGGCTACACCTTC.

In this sample, this clonotype turned up a few times. The genes are TRBV4-1 and TRBJ2-2, with D hard to call. CDR1 is MGHRA and CDR2 is YSYEKL in the germline V gene. V was pared by 0 bases and J by 5 bases, with 7 bases between. The length of the CDR3 is 14 residues. This CDR3 is CASSQDRPTGELFF. The DNA for the CDR3 is TGCGCCAGCAGCCAAGATAGGCCGACCGGGGAGCTGTTTTTT.

The chain combines TRBV4-3 with TRBJ1-4; a possible D gene is TRBD1 (6 bases). V was clipped by 1 base and J by 3 bases, with 15 bases between them. The length of the CDR3 is 17 residues. CDR1 is LGHNA, CDR2 YSLEER, per germline. The CDR3 DNA is TGCGCCAGCAGCCAAGGTCCAATCGGGGGCTCTAATGAAAAACTGTTTTTT. This translates into CASSQGPIGGSNEKLFF.

This clonotype was seen at least ten times. This chain joins TRBV29-1 and TRBJ1-2; tentative D call: TRBD1 (5 bases). Per germline, CDR1 SQVTM and CDR2 ANQGSEA. With 1 base removed from V and 0 bases from J, the gap between germline ends came to 6 bases. The CDR3 is 13 amino acids. The CDR3: CSVEGGTNYGYTF. DNA for the CDR3: TGCAGCGTTGAAGGGGGCACTAACTATGGCTACACCTTC.